This T cell receptor (beta chain) was retrieved from a study of cytomegalovirus exposure and HLA in healthy donors. Looking at the study overall: The study's early data release held tens of millions of unique TCRs from HLA-typed donors. Study outcomes and limitations: Analyzed later, most CMV-associated TCR beta chains appeared HLA-restricted. Most TCR sequences were seen very rarely across donors, but some public TCRs occurred in many. Certain sequence variants were highly shared and formed a cluster, and this cluster was likely a sequencing artifact.

PCR amplification relied on 60 Vbeta primers (plus 13 Jbeta primers). Sequenced by immunoSEQ multiplex PCR; TCRdb stores in-frame clones only, minus some. The sample has 150,000 to 200,000 clones, roughly 80% seen once; the top ten hold 6.5% to 8.5%. Comment on this clone: Its antigen remains unknown.

The CDR3 has 14 amino acids. CDR1 is LGHNT, CDR2 FRNRAP, per germline. V was pared by 7 bases and J by 8 bases, with 11 bases of the junction left unmatched. Sequencing input: PBMCs. V gene TRBV12-5 combines with J gene TRBJ2-4; 7 bases line up with TRBD1. The receptor was isolated from a man aged 25-45 years in good health and CMV-seropositive. The CDR3 region is CASASGQAPDIQYF. The CDR3 DNA is TGTGCTAGTGCCTCCGGACAGGCCCCGGACATTCAGTACTTC.